Listed here are 14 T cell receptor beta chains from one sample, sequenced in a study of T cell changes during pregnancy in multiple sclerosis. Measured with immunoSEQ multiplex PCR; TCRdb has only the in-frame clones, and not every one. Among some 73,000 clones, around 92% were seen once, and the ten largest hold about 2.8%. The material was peripheral blood, obtained in the third trimester of pregnancy. These TCRs come from a female donor in good health, enrolled as a control in a pregnancy study.

This chain uses TRBV4-1 with TRBJ2-6; D unresolved. Trimming cost V 1 base and J 0 bases, with 7 bases left between them. There are 16 residues in the CDR3. The V gene's germline CDR1 is MGHRA and CDR2 YSYEKL. Written as DNA, the CDR3 is TGCGCCAGCAGCCAAGGGAGCCCCTCTGGGGCCAACGTCCTGACTTTC. Its translation: CASSQGSPSGANVLTF.

The V call is TRBV4-1, the J call TRBJ2-3, with a weak D call TRBD2 (6 bases). Germline values: CDR1 MGHRA, CDR2 YSYEKL. The CDR3 runs 16 residues. The germline V and J ends were trimmed by 5 bases and 2 bases, with 17 bases remaining between them. In nucleotides, the CDR3 is TGCGCCAGCAGCAAAATCGGGGGTTTAATCACAGATACGCAGTATTTT. This codes for CASSKIGGLITDTQYF.

The CDR3 DNA reads as TGTGCCAGCAGTTGGGCAGGGGGGTCCGGGGAGCTGTTTTTT. Protein sequence: CASSWAGGSGELFF. This chain connects TRBV27 to TRBJ2-2; maybe TRBD1 (7 bases). Germline CDR1 MNHEY, CDR2 SMNVEV (reference sequence). The CDR3 spans 14 residues. The ends were cut back, 4 bases at V and 6 bases at J, with 12 bases in the middle.

The rearrangement links TRBV6-5 to TRBJ1-2; TRBD1 agrees at 12 bases. This CDR3 spans 16 amino acids. Germline lookup yields CDR1 MNHEY and CDR2 SVGAGI. V gave up 2 bases and J gave up 7 bases; unmatched junction bases: 8. The CDR3 sequence is CASSYGSGTGGLGYTF. The CDR3, as DNA: TGTGCCAGCAGTTACGGATCCGGGACAGGGGGCCTTGGCTACACCTTC.

This sequence joins TRBV28 and TRBJ1-5; D gene uncertain. Germline V gene lookup returns CDR1 MDHEN and CDR2 SYDVKM. CDR3 length equals 16 residues. V lost 5 bases and J 0 bases, leaving 14 bases between the germline ends. CDR3 region: CASSPLREYSNQPQHF. CDR3 DNA sequence: TGTGCCAGCAGTCCCCTTCGCGAATATAGCAATCAGCCCCAGCATTTT.

The chain joins TRBV5-1 to TRBJ2-2, with D unresolved. Germline V lookup: CDR1 SGHRS, CDR2 YFSETQ. Trimming removed 4 bases at V and 2 bases at J, with 3 bases between. This CDR3 has 12 amino acids. CDR3 in amino acids: CASSPNTGELFF. The CDR3 DNA sequence: TGCGCCAGCAGCCCAAACACCGGGGAGCTGTTTTTT.

This clone was detected once. Here the CDR3 DNA reads TGTGCCAGCACCCCATTTCAGGGAACTGAGCAGTTCTTC. This codes for CASTPFQGTEQFF. The rearrangement joins TRBV7-2 to TRBJ2-1; TRBD1 might be the D (5 bases). V was clipped by 7 bases and J by 9 bases, with 16 bases between them. Germline-derived CDR1 and CDR2 are SGHTA and FQGNSA. This CDR3 is 13 amino acids long.

The chain carries TRBV5-1 and TRBJ1-2, with 8 bases fitting TRBD1. The germline V gene has CDR1 SGHRS and CDR2 YFSETQ. The CDR3 has 15 residues. V shed 5 bases and J 1 base; nucleotides not matched to a gene: 7. CDR3 nucleotide sequence: TGCGCCAGCAGTCTTGACAGGGGAGTTAACTATGGCTACACCTTC. It is translated as CASSLDRGVNYGYTF.

This chain links TRBV7-2 with TRBJ2-1, with D unresolved. In germline, CDR1 is SGHTA, CDR2 FQGNSA. Trimming stripped 2 bases from V and 7 bases from J, with 9 bases between. The CDR3 consists of 13 residues. The DNA of the CDR3 is TGTGCCAGCAGCTTAACTTTCGGGAATGAGCAGTTCTTC. Amino acids: CASSLTFGNEQFF.

The chain links TRBV11-2 to TRBJ1-4; D is perhaps TRBD1 (5 bases). CDR1 is SGHAT and CDR2 is FQNNGV in the germline V gene. This CDR3 region has 15 residues. Trimming left V 2 bases short and J 2 bases short, with 9 bases between. The CDR3 is CASSLWGGTNEKLFF. CDR3 coding DNA: TGTGCCAGCAGCTTATGGGGGGGGACTAATGAAAAACTGTTTTTT.

The chain carries TRBV7-6 and TRBJ1-1; possible D gene TRBD1, 6 bases. Trimming removed 4 bases from V and 0 bases from J, with 12 bases in between. The CDR3 length is 15 residues. Germline-derived CDR1 and CDR2 are SGHVS and FNYEAQ. CDR3 sequence (DNA): TGTGCCAGCAGCTCAAACCCAGGGGTGAACACTGAAGCTTTCTTT. Amino acid sequence: CASSSNPGVNTEAFF.

The rearrangement uses TRBV28 and TRBJ1-1; 7 positions match TRBD1. The germline V gene encodes CDR1 MDHEN and CDR2 SYDVKM. Germline trimming cut 8 bases from V and 11 bases from J; bases unmatched to any gene: 17. CDR3 length: 14 residues. The DNA for the CDR3 is TGTGCCAGCCGACAGGGCTGGGATCAACCAAGGGCTTTCTTT. Encoded protein: CASRQGWDQPRAFF.

The CDR3 is CASSTAKDIHEQFF. DNA for the CDR3: TGTGCCAGTAGTACAGCAAAGGACATCCATGAGCAGTTCTTC. This chain links TRBV19 with TRBJ2-1, with D possibly matching TRBD1 (5 bases). The V gene lost 4 bases and the J gene lost 8 bases, with 15 bases spanning the gap. There are 14 residues in the CDR3. Germline V gives CDR1 LNHDA, CDR2 SQIVND (reference sequence). Looking up the rest from reference TRBV19 and TRBJ2-1 gives the full variable domain: DGGITQSPKYLFRKEGQNVTLSCEQNLNHDAMYWYRQDPGQGLRLIYYSQIVNDFQKGDIAEGYSVSREKKESFPLTVTSAQKNPTAFYLCASSTAKDIHEQFFGPGTRLTVL.

The chain carries TRBV6-1 and TRBJ2-1; 10 bases line up with TRBD2. After removal of 3 bases from V and 4 bases from J, the junction contained 3 bases not matched to a gene. Germline values: CDR1 MNHNS, CDR2 SASEGT. The CDR3 has 15 amino acids. The CDR3 nucleotides are TGTGCCAGCAGTGACGGGACTAGCGCTTACAATGAGCAGTTCTTC. Amino acids: CASSDGTSAYNEQFF.